This entry describes one TCR beta chain. These data are taken from a study of blood T cell repertoires in COVID-19. Study as a whole: Samples of COVID-19 (acute and convalescent) were obtained from the United States, Italy and Spain. The analysed material was cDNA or gDNA that came from T cells, B-cell-depleted T cells, or PBMCs.

As processed by the authors: Amplification of reference gene primers provided the estimated nucleated cell counts. The repertoire was sequenced with immunoSEQ multiplex PCR; TCRdb's copy has only in-frame clones and lacks some. The DNA was the basis for D and trimming; V, J and clone size are from that table. This sample has 110,000 to 150,000 clones, with around 87% found just once. Germline lookup yields CDR1 SGHRS and CDR2 YFSETQ. J lost 5 bases, V lost 0 bases, and 8 bases had no gene match. The CDR3 has 15 residues. The origin of this receptor is a woman aged 40 to 50 with acute or convalescent COVID-19. The rearrangement links TRBV5-1 to TRBJ2-7; 7 bases line up with TRBD1. The sample was peripheral blood. The CDR3, as DNA: TGCGCCAGCAGCTTGGCCGGTCAGGGGGTGGACGAGCAGTACTTC. Amino acid sequence: CASSLAGQGVDEQYF.